What follows are 32 T cell receptor beta chains derived from one specimen sequenced in a study of T cell responses to AZD1222 COVID-19 vaccine. This table comes from immunoSEQ multiplex PCR, and its TCRdb copy is limited to in-frame clones, with some not included. This sample has 130,000 to 150,000 clones, with 75% to 90% found just once. The sample here was peripheral blood, taken on day 0 of MenACWY control vaccination. The receptors come from an adult in good health.

The chain has TRBV11-2 and TRBJ1-3; D is perhaps TRBD1 (5 bases). The germline gives CDR1 SGHAT, CDR2 FQNNGV. This CDR3 contains 17 residues. Trimming pared 5 bases from V and 0 bases from J, leaving 17 bases between. The CDR3 here is CASSLTQQGPSGNTIYF. CDR3 DNA: TGTGCCAGCAGCCTAACACAGCAGGGCCCCTCTGGAAACACCATATATTTT.

The chain combines TRBV3-1 (or the pseudogene TRBV3-2) with TRBJ2-7; D is tentatively TRBD1 or TRBD2 (5 bases each). V was shortened by 4 bases and J by 6 bases, with 10 bases between the two germline ends. From germline, CDR1 is LGHDT and CDR2 YNNKEL (reference sequence). The CDR3 extends over 12 amino acids. In DNA form, the CDR3 reads TGTGCCAGCAGCCGGGGGTCTAGCGAGCAGTACTTC. This codes for CASSRGSSEQYF.

In DNA, the CDR3 is TGTGCCAGCAGTTACTCAGGACCAACTAATGAAAAACTGTTTTTT. It yields the protein CASSYSGPTNEKLFF. The chain carries TRBV6-5 and TRBJ1-4, with unresolved D. Trimming shortened V by 0 bases and J by 0 bases, and 5 bases separated the two germline ends. The germline V gene encodes CDR1 MNHEY and CDR2 SVGAGI. The CDR3 covers 15 residues.

The chain joins TRBV6-4 to TRBJ1-2, with 8 bases identical to TRBD1. CDR1 is MRHNA, CDR2 SNTAGT, per germline. V shed 6 bases and J 4 bases; nucleotides not matched to a gene: 7. The CDR3 length is 14 residues. This CDR3 reads CASSPTGDGYGYTF. CDR3 DNA: TGTGCCAGCAGCCCGACAGGGGACGGCTATGGCTACACCTTC.

The V gene is TRBV5-4, the J gene TRBJ2-5; D unclear. With 0 bases removed from V and 2 bases from J, the gap between germline ends came to 8 bases. This CDR3 region has 14 residues. CDR1 and CDR2 (germline): SGHNT, YYREEE (reference sequence). The CDR3: CASSLDTGQETQYF. The DNA for the CDR3 is TGTGCCAGCAGCTTGGACACTGGGCAAGAGACCCAGTACTTC.

CDR3 DNA sequence: TGTGCCAGCAGTTCGGCGGACAGGGGGCCTCAGTTCTTC. Its translation is CASSSADRGPQFF. The V gene is TRBV12-3 or TRBV12-4, the J gene TRBJ2-1, with 11 bases fitting TRBD1. The CDR3 covers 13 residues. V shed 4 bases and J 13 bases; nucleotides not matched to a gene: 6.

This sequence joins TRBV11-3 and TRBJ2-1; perhaps TRBD1 as D (5 bases). Trimming took off 5 bases at V and 5 bases at J, with 16 bases between the two ends. Germline CDR1 reads SGHNT; CDR2 reads YENEEA. The CDR3 has 15 amino acids. The CDR3 nucleotides are TGTGCCAGCAGCCCAGGGCCCAGGGTACACAATGAGCAGTTCTTC. Encoded protein: CASSPGPRVHNEQFF. Drawing the rest from reference TRBV11-3 and TRBJ2-1, the complete variable domain is EAGVVQSPRYKIIEKKQPVAFWCNPISGHNTLYWYLQNLGQGPELLIRYENEEAVDDSQLPKDRFSAERLKGVDSTLKIQPAELGDSAVYLCASSPGPRVHNEQFFGPGTRLTVL.

V gene TRBV5-1 combines with J gene TRBJ1-1; no clear D. Germline assignment: CDR1 SGHRS and CDR2 YFSETQ. V gave up 4 bases and J gave up 0 bases, with 10 bases separating them. The CDR3 loop spans 14 amino acids. The CDR3 reads CASSLDGMNTEAFF. CDR3 nucleotide sequence: TGCGCCAGCAGCCTAGATGGTATGAACACTGAAGCTTTCTTT.

The V gene is TRBV5-6, the J gene TRBJ1-6; 9 bases agree with TRBD1. CDR1 is SGHDT, CDR2 YYEEEE, per germline. The V and J ends lost 4 bases and 9 bases, in that order; junction bases with no gene match: 8. This CDR3 comprises 15 residues. CDR3 sequence reads: CASSTGTGKVSPLHF. DNA for the CDR3: TGTGCCAGCAGCACAGGGACAGGGAAGGTTTCACCCCTCCACTTT.

This chain links TRBV4-2 with TRBJ2-1, with TRBD2 identical over 8 bases. V lost 2 bases, J lost 5 bases, and 11 bases stayed unmatched. The V gene's germline CDR1 is LGHNA and CDR2 YNFKEQ. CDR3 length equals 17 residues. CDR3 in DNA: TGTGCCAGCAGCCAACTTGGGGGCGGGGGGATCAACAATGAGCAGTTCTTC. Protein product: CASSQLGGGGINNEQFF.

This sequence joins TRBV27 and TRBJ1-5; D unresolved. From germline, CDR1 is MNHEY and CDR2 SMNVEV (reference sequence). The CDR3 runs to 11 residues. The V gene lost 8 bases and the J gene lost 6 bases, with 8 bases spanning the gap. The CDR3 region has the DNA TGTGCCAGCCCAGACGTTCAGCCCCAGCATTTT. Encoded protein: CASPDVQPQHF.

The chain uses TRBV6-6 and TRBJ2-1, with 9 bases matching TRBD1. The CDR3 length is 17 residues. V lost 5 bases, J lost 4 bases, and 12 bases stayed unmatched. Germline loops: CDR1 MNHNY, CDR2 SVGAGI (reference sequence). The CDR3 region has the DNA TGTGCCAGCAGTCTTACCGGGACAGGGTTTTCGTACAATGAGCAGTTCTTC. This translates into CASSLTGTGFSYNEQFF.

This clone was picked up one time. This chain links TRBV10-3 with TRBJ2-3; D ambiguous. The germline V gene encodes CDR1 ENHRY and CDR2 SYGVKD. This CDR3 comprises 18 residues. V shed 2 bases and J shed 0 bases, with 18 bases lying between them. The CDR3 region has the DNA TGTGCCATCAGTGAGACCCCGAGGACCCATACTAGCACAGATACGCAGTATTTT. This codes for CAISETPRTHTSTDTQYF.

This clone came up once. The gene calls are TRBV3-1 (or the pseudogene TRBV3-2) and TRBJ1-1, with D possibly matching TRBD1 (6 bases). Germline CDR1 reads LGHDT; CDR2 reads YNNKEL (reference sequence). Trimming took off 4 bases at V and 3 bases at J, with 15 bases between the two ends. The CDR3 contains 15 residues. The CDR3 sequence is CASSPRRTAHTEAFF. Here the CDR3 DNA reads TGTGCCAGCAGCCCCCGGAGGACAGCCCACACTGAAGCTTTCTTT.

The chain is built from TRBV2 and TRBJ2-2; a possible D gene is TRBD2 (6 bases). The CDR3 contains 15 residues. CDR1 is SNHLY, CDR2 FYNNEI, per germline. The V end was cut by 4 bases, the J end by 4 bases, with 13 bases between. The CDR3 loop reads CASSGIAASTGELFF. The DNA for the CDR3 is TGTGCCAGCAGTGGGATAGCGGCCTCCACCGGGGAGCTGTTTTTT.

This rearrangement joins TRBV7-8 to TRBJ2-7; 8 bases fit TRBD1. Germline trimming cut 5 bases from V and 4 bases from J; bases unmatched to any gene: 13. The CDR3 is made up of 16 amino acids. Per the germline V gene, CDR1 is SGHVS and CDR2 is FQNEAQ. Written as DNA, the CDR3 is TGTGCCAGCAGCGTACGCCGGGACAGGCCCTTTTACGAGCAGTACGTC. It specifies CASSVRRDRPFYEQYV.

In this sample, this clone turned up a few times. V is TRBV6-1 and J is TRBJ1-4; D remains unclear. Germline lookup yields CDR1 MNHNS and CDR2 SASEGT. CDR3 length: 16 residues. V gave up 0 bases and J gave up 4 bases, with 12 bases separating them. This CDR3 is CASSEALSVLNEKLFF. CDR3 nucleotides: TGTGCCAGCAGTGAAGCGTTGTCTGTACTTAATGAAAAACTGTTTTTT.

This clone turned up a few times. The V and J genes are TRBV7-8 and TRBJ2-3, with 7 bases lining up with TRBD2. CDR1 is SGHVS, CDR2 FQNEAQ, per germline. The CDR3 loop spans 16 amino acids. The V gene end was trimmed by 2 bases and the J gene end by 2 bases; junction bases not matched to a gene: 7. CDR3 nucleotide sequence: TGTGCCAGCAGCTTATCCGTGGGGGGGTACACAGATACGCAGTATTTT. This gives the protein CASSLSVGGYTDTQYF.

The rearrangement uses TRBV5-1 and TRBJ1-1; tentatively, D is TRBD1 (5 bases). Germline V CDR1 and CDR2: SGHRS, YFSETQ. Trimming removed 7 bases from V and 0 bases from J, with 16 bases in between. The CDR3 covers 15 residues. The CDR3 is CASSLGGGMNTEAFF. The CDR3, as DNA: TGCGCCAGCTCATTGGGGGGTGGGATGAACACTGAAGCTTTCTTT. Full variable domain (missing parts from reference TRBV5-1 and TRBJ1-1): KAGVTQTPRYLIKTRGQQVTLSCSPISGHRSVSWYQQTPGQGLQFLFEYFSETQRNKGNFPGRFSGRQFSNSRSEMNVSTLELGDSALYLCASSLGGGMNTEAFFGQGTRLTVV.

The genes are TRBV13 and TRBJ2-3; 9 bases match TRBD2. The germline gives CDR1 PRHDT, CDR2 FYEKMQ (reference sequence). J was trimmed by 5 bases and V by 0 bases; bases with no gene match: 12. The CDR3 sequence is 18 residues long. Here the CDR3 DNA reads TGTGCCAGCAGCTTAGGCCAAGTGCGCCTAGCGGGGAGAGATACGCAGTATTTT. Translation: CASSLGQVRLAGRDTQYF.

This rearrangement joins TRBV18 to TRBJ2-3; no clear D gene. Germline assignment: CDR1 KGHSH and CDR2 LQKENI. The CDR3 extends over 15 amino acids. Trimming shortened V by 2 bases and J by 2 bases, and 11 bases separated the two germline ends. The CDR3 DNA follows: TGTGCCAGCTCACCATCGAACGGCCTCACAGATACGCAGTATTTT. Translated, it gives CASSPSNGLTDTQYF.

The J gene is TRBJ2-1, the V gene TRBV7-9; the D is unclear. V shed 0 bases and J shed 5 bases, with 2 bases lying between them. The CDR3 contains 12 residues. The germline gives CDR1 SEHNR, CDR2 FQNEAQ (reference sequence). Here the CDR3 reads CASSLADNEQFF. The CDR3 DNA reads TGTGCCAGCAGCTTAGCCGACAATGAGCAGTTCTTC.

The chain recombines TRBV2 with TRBJ2-2, with D unclear. The CDR3 loop spans 15 amino acids. Germline CDR1 and CDR2: SNHLY and FYNNEI. V lost 7 bases and J lost 3, with 15 bases in between. This chain's CDR3 is CASTLRRPDTGELFF. In DNA, the CDR3 is TGTGCCAGCACTCTTAGACGGCCGGACACCGGGGAGCTGTTTTTT.

The J gene is TRBJ2-5, the V gene TRBV24-1; 9 positions agree with TRBD2. The trim removed 4 bases at V and 3 bases at J, leaving 5 bases unmatched. The CDR3 totals 15 residues. Germline CDR1 reads KGHDR; CDR2 reads SFDVKD. The CDR3 sequence is CATSEASGMKETQYF. For the CDR3, the DNA is TGTGCCACCAGTGAGGCTAGCGGGATGAAAGAGACCCAGTACTTC.

The rearrangement links TRBV1 to TRBJ1-1; TRBD1, the table's D call, lacks a check against the DNA. TRBV1 has pseudogene status. The CDR3 consists of 15 residues. The CDR3 region has the DNA TGCACCAGCAGCCACACGGGGCAGGGGGACACTGAAGCTTTCTTT. It specifies CTSSHTGQGDTEAFF.

The chain links TRBV7-2 to TRBJ1-3, with D possibly TRBD1 on 5 matching bases. V lost 7 bases and J 0 bases, leaving 19 bases between the germline ends. The CDR3 spans 17 residues. CDR1 is SGHTA, CDR2 FQGNSA, per germline. CDR3 DNA sequence: TGTGCCAGCAACCTTGGGGCCGTGAGTGGCTCTGGAAACACCATATATTTT. It is translated as CASNLGAVSGSGNTIYF.

The chain combines TRBV21-1 with TRBJ1-6; TRBD1 is the table's D call, not checked against the DNA. TRBV21-1 is a pseudogene locus. CDR3 length: 19 residues. The DNA of the CDR3 is TGTGCCAGCAGCAACCCCGAGCAGGGCGGCCTGTGGGATAATTCACCCCTCCACTTT. Its protein is CASSNPEQGGLWDNSPLHF.

This chain links TRBV18 with TRBJ1-1; TRBD1 is a possible D gene (5 bases). Trimming shortened V by 5 bases and J by 1 base, and 11 bases separated the two germline ends. Looked up from germline, CDR1 is KGHSH and CDR2 is LQKENI. This CDR3 spans 14 amino acids. CDR3 region: CASSNGTRNTEAFF. The CDR3 DNA reads as TGTGCCAGCTCAAACGGGACGAGGAACACTGAAGCTTTCTTT.

This rearrangement joins TRBV6-5 to TRBJ1-6; D is perhaps TRBD1 (5 bases). The germline V gene has CDR1 MNHEY and CDR2 SVGAGI. The CDR3 is 14 residues long. Trimming took 7 bases from V and 9 from J, leaving 16 bases between them. CDR3 amino acids: CASTSWGRASPLHF. The DNA for the CDR3 is TGTGCCAGCACCTCTTGGGGGAGGGCTTCACCCCTCCACTTT.

This clone occurred once. The chain couples TRBV5-1 to TRBJ2-3, with TRBD1 identical over 9 bases. Germline CDR1 reads SGHRS; CDR2 reads YFSETQ. The CDR3 runs 14 residues. Unmatched junction bases numbered 2, after V lost 1 base and J lost 5 bases. Written as DNA, the CDR3 is TGCGCCAGCAGCTTGATGACAGGGGGAGATACGCAGTATTTT. Translating it yields CASSLMTGGDTQYF.

The V call is TRBV5-6, the J call TRBJ1-4, with D possibly being TRBD1 (5 bases). Germline V gene sequence: CDR1 SGHDT, CDR2 YYEEEE. CDR3 size: 15 residues. The V gene lost 2 bases and the J gene lost 4 bases, with 12 bases spanning the gap. The CDR3 sequence is CASSFGGHSNEKLFF. As DNA, the CDR3 is TGTGCCAGCAGCTTTGGCGGACACAGTAATGAAAAACTGTTTTTT.

J is TRBJ1-5 and V is TRBV4-1, with D tentatively TRBD1 (6 bases). Germline loops: CDR1 MGHRA, CDR2 YSYEKL. The CDR3 has 15 residues. V lost 2 bases and J lost 4, with 12 bases in between. The CDR3 DNA follows: TGCGCCAGCAGCCAACGGGGGACACCTAATCAGCCCCAGCATTTT. The encoded protein is CASSQRGTPNQPQHF.